This T cell receptor (beta chain) was documented in a study of T cells in Graves' hyperthyroidism and ophthalmopathy. At the level of the study: Peripheral blood was obtained at initial diagnosis, preceding any treatment.

This sample holds PBMCs from approximately 9 ml fresh peripheral blood. The TCR beta CDR3 regions underwent amplification using RNA transcripts as the source. Using the HTBI primer set, a first-round RT-PCR was run on the TCR CDR3. TCRdb called the multiplex PCR reads again in MiXCR, with one record for every CDR3 protein. Of over 700,000 distinct CDR3 sequences in the sample, roughly a sixth were seen once. Trimming pared 6 bases from V and 5 bases from J, leaving 16 bases between. This CDR3 is built from 14 residues. Germline V gene sequence: CDR1 ENHRY, CDR2 SYGVKD. J is TRBJ1-1 and V is TRBV10-3; D is unclear. The receptor comes from a woman aged 45-65 years with Graves' hyperthyroidism that later progressed to Graves' ophthalmopathy. Material for sequencing was blood. The CDR3 nucleotides are TGTGCCATCAGAGAACTCGGTCGGAAGACTGAAGCTTTCTTT. Protein: CAIRELGRKTEAFF.